This T cell receptor (beta chain) was captured in a study of CD8 T cells in ankylosing spondylitis. Unmatched junction bases numbered 14, after V lost 4 bases and J lost 8 bases. Per the germline V gene, CDR1 is MGHDK and CDR2 is SYGVNS. The CDR3 runs 15 residues. This clonotype was observed at least ten times. TCRdb analysed the 5' RACE reads with MiXCR anew, one entry per CDR3 protein. The sample holds roughly 130,000 distinct CDR3 sequences; 7% are singletons and the top ten take more than 9%. The rearrangement joins TRBV25-1 to TRBJ2-7; 7 bases map to TRBD1. Sequencing used blood, either unsorted or a sorted T cell fraction (not recorded which). This sequence was found in a male donor with ankylosing spondylitis or in good health (not recorded which). The CDR3 sequence is CASSAIRDSPLKQYF. In DNA form, the CDR3 reads TGTGCCAGCAGTGCGATTCGGGACAGCCCTCTCAAGCAGTACTTC.